The 2 T cell receptor beta chains below were found in one sample sequenced in a study of breast tumors, draining lymph nodes, adjacent tissues. Samples came from axillary lymph nodes draining the breast cancer. Using its own MiXCR run on the multiplex PCR reads, TCRdb lists one record per CDR3 protein. Among approximately 100,000 distinct CDR3 sequences listed, less than 25% were seen once. Sequencing was performed on axillary lymph node tissue. The receptors here all came from a female donor with breast cancer. Some clones in this sample may be carry-over from other donors' samples.

This clonotype has at least ten counts. This chain links TRBV20-1 with TRBJ1-2; the D gene is possibly TRBD1 (6 bases). This CDR3 contains 13 residues. Germline loops: CDR1 DFQATT, CDR2 SNEGSKA (reference sequence). V was cut by 3 bases and J by 8 bases, with 16 bases left in between. The chain's CDR3 is CSASSKTGIGYTF. The CDR3 DNA sequence: TGCAGTGCTAGTTCCAAGACAGGAATCGGCTACACCTTC.

The table lists this clonotype with many counts. V usage is TRBV24-1 and J usage is TRBJ2-5, with 10 bases matching TRBD1. CDR3 length equals 17 residues. Germline V CDR1 and CDR2: KGHDR, SFDVKD. V gave up 2 bases and J gave up 0 bases; unmatched junction bases: 5. The CDR3: CATSDSRQGAYQETQYF. In nucleotides, the CDR3 is TGTGCCACCAGTGATTCTCGACAGGGGGCGTACCAAGAGACCCAGTACTTC.